This is a list of T cell receptor beta chains from one sample in a study of T cell repertoires in cytomegalovirus infection. MiXCR was run by TCRdb on the reads, yielding one entry per CDR3 protein. In the table there are 680,000 or so distinct CDR3 sequences, 35% to 45% of which are singletons. Input material: PBMCs. These receptors originate from a human donor in good health (CMV status not recorded). Some clones in this sample may be carry-over from other donors' samples. CDR3s include the opening cysteine and the closing phenylalanine or tryptophan. A D gene is named only where the DNA matches it firmly. The listing skips clone size in some rows; elsewhere it reads once, few, many or a size class.

d_call j_call v_call clone_size cdr3_nt cdr3_aa
TRBD1 TRBJ1-3 TRBV28 few TGTGCCAGCAGGGGGGACAGGGTGGGTGGAAACACCATATATTTT CASRGDRVGGNTIYF
NA TRBJ1-1 TRBV10-1 NA TGCGCCAGCAGCTTCGATCCGAACACTGAAGCTTTCTTT CASSFDPNTEAFF
NA TRBJ2-5 TRBV28 NA TGTGCCAGCAGTCCGGGGACTTCGTACCAAGAGACCCAGTACTTC CASSPGTSYQETQYF
NA TRBJ2-2 TRBV5-6 NA TGTGCCAGCAGACTCAGGGAAGCCACCGGGGAGCTGTTTTTT CASRLREATGELFF
NA TRBJ2-3 TRBV20-1 NA TGCAGTGCTAGAGCGGTTTTTGGGACACAGCAGAGCACAGATACGCAGTATTTT CSARAVFGTQQSTDTQYF
TRBD1 TRBJ2-7 TRBV14 NA TGTGCCAGCAGCCGGGTGACAGGGACATTGTACGAGCAGTACTTC CASSRVTGTLYEQYF
TRBD2 TRBJ2-7 TRBV7-8 NA TGTGCCAGCAGCCGAAACCCGGGACTAGCGGGTAACGAGCAGTACTTC CASSRNPGLAGNEQYF
NA TRBJ1-1 TRBV19 NA TGTGCCAGTAGCCCCGGGACTGTTCTCATGAACACTGAAGCTTTCTTT CASSPGTVLMNTEAFF
NA TRBJ2-5 TRBV28 NA TGTGCCAGCAGCGAACAGGGAGGAGAGACCCAGTACTTC CASSEQGGETQYF
TRBD1 TRBJ2-3 TRBV28 few TGTGCCAGCAGCCCTGCCGGGACAGATCCCAGTACGCAGTATTTT CASSPAGTDPSTQYF
TRBD1 TRBJ1-2 TRBV28 NA TGTGCCAGCAGTGTTCATCAGGGACAGGGGTCGTGGGGCTACACCTTC CASSVHQGQGSWGYTF
NA TRBJ2-1 TRBV7-2 NA TGTGCCATCACCGATCGACTAACCCCCCATAATGAGCAGTTCTTC CAITDRLTPHNEQFF
TRBD2 TRBJ2-7 TRBV19 NA TGTGCCAGTAGTTTCCGTAGCGGGCTGAGCTCCTACGAGCAGTACTTC CASSFRSGLSSYEQYF
NA TRBJ2-7 TRBV7-2 many TGTGCCAGCAGCTTAGTAGGTCTCGAGCAGTACTTC CASSLVGLEQYF
NA TRBJ1-2 TRBV6-5 NA TGTGCCAGCAGTTACCTCCTAAGCGGGGGACTCAGTAACTATGGCTACACCTTC CASSYLLSGGLSNYGYTF
TRBD2 TRBJ2-5 TRBV5-4 few TGTGCCAGCAGCTTGGTTGGACTAGCGAGCCAAGAGACCCAGTACTTC CASSLVGLASQETQYF
NA TRBJ1-1 TRBV4-1 few TGCGCCAGCAGCCAAGAAAGGCGGCCGAACACTGAAGCTTTCTTT CASSQERRPNTEAFF
TRBD1 TRBJ1-1 TRBV18 NA TGTGCCAGCTCGTTAGACAGGGTATCCTGGAACACTGAAGCTTTCTTT CASSLDRVSWNTEAFF
TRBD1 TRBJ1-6 TRBV6-5 NA TGTGCCAGTCGCGGACAGGGGAATTCACCCCGCCACTTT CASRGQGNSPRHF
TRBD1 TRBJ2-6 TRBV6-1 NA TGTGCCAGTCGCGGACAGGGGGCATATTGGGCCAACGTCCTGACTTTC CASRGQGAYWANVLTF
TRBD2 TRBJ2-7 TRBV7-6 few TGTGCCAGCAGCTTAGGGAGTAGCGGGATAGGGGAGCAGTACTTC CASSLGSSGIGEQYF
NA TRBJ2-1 TRBV7-2 NA TGTGCCAGCAGCTACCTAGGGTCCAGTGAGCAGTTCTTC CASSYLGSSEQFF
NA TRBJ1-1 TRBV5-5 NA TGTGCCAGCAGCCCTACAGGGCTCATTGGGGCTTTCTTT CASSPTGLIGAFF